This TCR beta chain is drawn from a study of blood T cell repertoires in COVID-19. Across the study: COVID-19 samples, acute and convalescent, were from the United States, Italy and Spain. Sources were T cells, B-cell-depleted T cells, or PBMCs; the material itself was cDNA or gDNA.

V was clipped by 9 bases and J by 8 bases, with 26 bases between them. This CDR3 is 16 amino acids long. Germline V CDR1 and CDR2: LNHDA, SQIVND (reference sequence). In the authors' workflow: The assay estimated nucleated cells by amplifying reference gene primers. Profiling relied on immunoSEQ multiplex PCR, and the TCRdb table lists in-frame clones only, not all of them. The V and J calls and clone size are taken from that table; D and trimming were inferred from the DNA. Among 300,000 to 350,000 clones listed, roughly nine tenths were seen once. What was sequenced was peripheral blood. This TCR was sampled from a man aged 18 to 29 with active or convalescent COVID-19. The rearrangement uses TRBV19 and TRBJ2-1; possibly TRBD2 for D (5 bases). The CDR3 here is CASLKTSGSHTHEQFF. CDR3 nucleotide sequence: TGTGCCAGCCTTAAAACAAGCGGTTCCCACACACATGAGCAGTTCTTC.